This T cell receptor beta chain was obtained from a study of human T cells and chemical hapten exposure (TCRdb year 2021). Turning to the overall study: For sensitization, 2% DPC in acetone was applied to a roughly 2 cm by roughly 2 cm area of upper inner arm skin. Patients additionally received weekly therapeutic DPC doses to the scalp throughout the approximately 24-week study period. Patch tests used Finn chambers with 0.01% DPC on the upper back, scored after 6 days by International Contact Dermatitis Research Group standards. The mostly female patient cohort included alopecia areata with under or over 50% scalp involvement, alopecia totalis and alopecia universalis. Libraries were pooled for sequencing, and variation in per-sample TCR yields was attributed mainly to small differences in library volumes within the pool. In alopecia patients, the study followed how the peripheral blood TCR repertoire changed in vivo over primary and secondary sensitization to diphenylcyclopropenone (DPC), a hapten. Blood was sampled from patients pre-sensitization (week 0) and at 2, 6 and about 24 weeks after DPC sensitization. Approximately 30 alopecia patients provided blood for TCR sequencing at one to four time points (pre-sensitization, 2, 6 and 24 weeks). Broader findings and caveats from the paper: Patch test score was positively correlated with the number of PT1 expanded TCRs, with significance at thresholds 8, 16 and 32 but not at 4. DPC sensitization did not change how many TCRs were above 1 in 1000 frequency, and no evidence was found of alterations in global repertoire structure. After repeated subsampling, the strength of the expansion versus patch-test correlation and the threshold at which it became significant changed. Compared with pre-sensitization or healthy control sets, expanded TCRs formed significantly more large CDR3 similarity clusters, which is consistent with antigen-driven responses. All patients had alopecia, a presumed autoimmune disease, so their immune response might differ from that of healthy individuals.

The time point label, read with the paper, signifies: patch test 2, 6 weeks after DPC sensitization. In the paper's terms, the treatment or condition label means: therapeutic diphenylcyclopropenone sensitization with weekly scalp DPC. At each patch-test visit, blood was drawn before the patch test was applied. Patients were considered eligible if aged 18 to 70, diagnosed with alopecia and deemed suitable for DPC therapy, and patients were excluded if pregnant. Total RNA was extracted from unfractionated whole blood collected in Tempus Blood RNA tubes. The library relied on RACE. Instrument on record: NextSeq 500. During library preparation, unique molecular identifiers were attached to individual cDNA molecules so that TCRs could be counted quantitatively and reproducibly. From each blood RNA sample, both TCR alpha and TCR beta chains were sequenced. Turning to the authors' computational methods: A median of roughly 98,000 TCRs per sample was observed, with a range of about 23,224 to 750,000. V, J and CDR3 annotation of the TCR reads was performed with the Decombinator software suite. For PS versus PT1 abundance plots, all samples were subsampled to the same number of TCRs (28,000). Expanded TCRs were defined as absent before sensitization and observed at least eight times at the 2-week time point. In TCRdb, the public reads were trimmed at Q25 with fastp and aligned with MiXCR, with productive beta chains retained. Rows are combined by CDR3 protein, so each entry shows the most common genes and DNA. In this record, the V and J calls reflect TCRdb's handling and not the investigators' own analysis. Across this sample there are approximately 95,000 distinct CDR3 sequences, with more than 9.5% seen only once. More than 3% of the sample is taken by the ten largest.

From the cysteine up to the phenylalanine, the CDR3 has a length of 15 residues. The CDR3 DNA has 45 bases and is translated from base 1. From a lookup of the germline V gene, CDR1 and CDR2 are SGHRS and YFSETQ. Germline trimming amounts to 3 bases on V and 4 bases on J, with 7 as the count of junction bases outside the gene matches. This clonotype turned up a few times. Its antigen is unknown. Base quality data are lacking; no much larger clone is found one base away. Material: whole blood, obtained in connection with sensitization to the hapten diphenylcyclopropenone (DPC). This sequence was found in a woman in her 40s with alopecia areata. Some clones in this sample may be carry-over from other donors' samples. The rearranged segments are TRBV5-1 and TRBJ1-1, and TRBD1 aligns with 9 junction nucleotides. The DNA is as follows: TGCGCCAGCAGCTGGTGGGACAGGGACAGCACTGAAGCTTTCTTT. It translates to CASSWWDRDSTEAFF.